This T cell receptor beta chain was sequenced for a study of T-cell reconstitution after alpha-beta-depleted transplantation in children. Overall study findings and caveats: One year after transplant, T-cell counts and diversity came mostly from newly produced T cells. The origin of alpha-beta T cells about two months after transplant was reportedly several hundred expanded graft clones. For some patients, TCRbeta diversity was high at day 60 because of recipient T cells and thymic progenitors that survived.

Unique molecular identifiers were incorporated into the prepared TCRbeta library. MiXCR, applied by TCRdb to the PCR reads, yields one record per CDR3 protein. The table has approximately 170,000 distinct CDR3 sequences, around 10% seen once. The CDR3 covers 11 residues. The germline V gene encodes CDR1 MNHEY and CDR2 SVGEGT. Trimming cost V 7 bases and J 10 bases, with 14 bases left between them. This clonotype was observed many times. The antigen remains undetermined. This specimen consisted of PBMCs, obtained before TCRalphabeta/CD19-depleted stem cell transplant. This chain uses TRBV6-2 or TRBV6-3 with TRBJ2-7; D tentatively reads TRBD1 or TRBD2 (5 bases each). This TCR was sampled from a boy between 2 and 10 years old with acute myeloid leukemia, due to receive a stem cell transplant. CDR3 amino acids: CASNARDGQYF. The CDR3 DNA follows: TGTGCCAGCAACGCCCGGGACGGTCAGTACTTC.